Presented here are 26 T cell receptor beta chains from one specimen sequenced in a study of CD8 T cells in Susac syndrome. About 0.5 to 1 ug RNA was reverse transcribed with random hexamers. From the immunoSEQ multiplex PCR reads, TCRdb called clonotypes with MiXCR, one entry per CDR3 protein. This table has 200,000 or so distinct CDR3 sequences, approximately 94% appearing once. Sequencing input: CD4+ T cells from PBMCs. These receptors all come from a human donor with Susac syndrome.

The chain uses TRBV30 and TRBJ1-2; D ambiguous. The CDR3 totals 12 residues. Germline V gene data show CDR1 as GTSNPN and CDR2 as SVGIG (reference sequence). Trimming shortened V by 0 bases and J by 3 bases, and 5 bases separated the two germline ends. For the CDR3, the DNA is TGTGCCTGGAGTGTGACCGACTATGGCTACACCTTC. Translating gives CAWSVTDYGYTF.

J is TRBJ1-5 and V is TRBV20-1; D ambiguous. Germline V CDR1 and CDR2: DFQATT, SNEGSKA (reference sequence). This CDR3 contains 14 residues. Trimming pared 6 bases from V and 4 bases from J, leaving 16 bases between. The CDR3 spells CSASLLSGNQPQHF. CDR3 DNA sequence: TGCAGTGCCTCTCTGTTATCGGGGAATCAGCCCCAGCATTTT.

The chain employs TRBV7-3 and TRBJ2-5, with D perhaps matching TRBD1 or TRBD2 (6 bases each). V was trimmed by 6 bases and J by 1 base, leaving 12 bases between them. Germline CDR1 is SGHTA and CDR2 is FQGTGA. The CDR3 totals 14 residues. The CDR3 loop reads CASSSGGPQETQYF. The CDR3 region has the DNA TGTGCCAGCAGTTCCGGGGGCCCCCAAGAGACCCAGTACTTC.

The V call is TRBV9, the J call TRBJ2-5, with TRBD2 identical over 11 bases. After removal of 3 bases from V and 3 bases from J, the junction contained 13 bases not matched to a gene. Per germline, CDR1 SGDLS and CDR2 YYNGEE. The CDR3 runs 18 residues. CDR3 DNA sequence: TGTGCCAGCAGCGCCGCCCCAGGGTCTAGCGGGGGGAAAGAGACCCAGTACTTC. It yields the protein CASSAAPGSSGGKETQYF.

The V gene is TRBV4-3, the J gene TRBJ2-6; TRBD1 aligns across 9 bases. The CDR3 spans 18 residues. Losses at the gene ends were 4 bases for V and 1 base for J; bases not matched to a gene: 8. The germline gives CDR1 LGHNA, CDR2 YSLEER. The CDR3, as DNA: TGCGCCAGCAGCCGATCCGGGGACAGGGTATCTGGGGCCAACGTCCTGACTTTC. As protein: CASSRSGDRVSGANVLTF.

The gene calls are TRBV29-1 and TRBJ1-1, with D hard to call. Germline-derived CDR1 and CDR2 are SQVTM and ANQGSEA. Trimming took off 3 bases at V and 6 bases at J, with 17 bases between the two ends. The CDR3 consists of 14 residues. The DNA for the CDR3 is TGCAGCGTTGAGGGATTGGGTGGAGACCCTGAAGCTTTCTTT. Its translation: CSVEGLGGDPEAFF.

This chain connects TRBV20-1 to TRBJ2-3; D not resolved. V was shortened by 3 bases and J by 2 bases, with 15 bases between the two germline ends. Germline V gene data show CDR1 as DFQATT and CDR2 as SNEGSKA (reference sequence). The CDR3 sequence is 15 residues long. The CDR3 DNA reads TGCAGTGCTAGTCCCGGACGCTGGACCACAGATACGCAGTATTTT. The encoded protein is CSASPGRWTTDTQYF.

The chain combines TRBV9 with TRBJ2-5; D might be TRBD1 (7 bases). V shed 4 bases and J shed 2 bases, with 15 bases lying between them. CDR3 length equals 15 residues. CDR1 is SGDLS and CDR2 is YYNGEE in the germline V gene. The CDR3 coding sequence is TGTGCCAGCAGCCCAGGGGGAGGATTTCAAGAGACCCAGTACTTC. Encoded protein: CASSPGGGFQETQYF. Looking up the rest from reference TRBV9 and TRBJ2-5 gives the full variable domain: DSGVTQTPKHLITATGQRVTLRCSPRSGDLSVYWYQQSLDQGLQFLIQYYNGEERAKGNILERFSAQQFPDLHSELNLSSLELGDSALYFCASSPGGGFQETQYFGPGTRLLVL.

V gene TRBV7-9 combines with J gene TRBJ1-2; D unresolved. This CDR3 is 12 amino acids long. Germline CDR1 reads SEHNR; CDR2 reads FQNEAQ (reference sequence). The ends were cut back, 3 bases at V and 5 bases at J, with 7 bases in the middle. In DNA, the CDR3 is TGTGCCAGCAGCTTCGAAAGTTATGGCTACACCTTC. Its protein product is CASSFESYGYTF.

This clonotype has only one observation. The chain employs TRBV3-1 and TRBJ1-6, with 10 bases matching TRBD1. The junction had 3 bases not matched to a gene; V was cut back by 5 bases and J by 8 bases. Germline CDR1 reads LGHDT; CDR2 reads YNNKEL (reference sequence). The CDR3 covers 14 residues. CDR3 nucleotide sequence: TGTGCCAGCAGCTCTGACAGGGGGCATTCACCCCTCCACTTT. Residues: CASSSDRGHSPLHF.

The chain has TRBV6-1 and TRBJ2-2; D is undetermined. Germline V gene lookup returns CDR1 MNHNS and CDR2 SASEGT. Deletions cut 2 bases from V and 0 bases from J, with 7 bases between. The CDR3 runs 15 residues. CDR3 nucleotide sequence: TGTGCCAGCAGTGAAACGAACTCGAACACCGGGGAGCTGTTTTTT. Its protein is CASSETNSNTGELFF.

The V call is TRBV10-3, the J call TRBJ2-3, with D unresolved. Trimming took 8 bases from V and 1 from J, leaving 10 bases between them. The CDR3 sequence is 13 residues long. CDR1 and CDR2 (germline): ENHRY, SYGVKD. The chain's CDR3 is CAIEDGGTDTQYF. In nucleotides, the CDR3 is TGTGCCATCGAGGACGGAGGCACAGATACGCAGTATTTT.

This clonotype occurred a few times. The genes are TRBV7-7 and TRBJ2-5; 7 bases align to TRBD2. Looked up from germline, CDR1 is SSHAT and CDR2 is FNYEAQ (reference sequence). The trim removed 1 base at V and 5 bases at J, leaving 4 bases unmatched. The CDR3 is 14 residues long. CDR3 in amino acids: CASSLGGGGETQYF. The CDR3 bases are TGTGCCAGCAGCTTAGGCGGGGGAGGTGAGACCCAGTACTTC. The full variable domain, rest sourced from reference TRBV7-7 and TRBJ2-5, is GAGVSQSPRYKVTKRGQDVTLRCDPISSHATLYWYQQALGQGPEFLTYFNYEAQPDKSGLPSDRFSAERPEGSISTLTIQRTEQRDSAMYRCASSLGGGGETQYFGPGTRLLVL.

V usage is TRBV12-3 or TRBV12-4 and J usage is TRBJ2-7, with D tentatively TRBD1 (5 bases). With 7 bases removed from V and 4 bases from J, the gap between germline ends came to 17 bases. This CDR3 has 14 residues. The CDR3 protein is CASKATGFGYEQYF. In DNA, the CDR3 is TGTGCCAGCAAGGCCACAGGTTTCGGATACGAGCAGTACTTC.

The J gene is TRBJ1-1, the V gene TRBV30, with D possibly matching TRBD1 (5 bases). V was shortened by 4 bases and J by 6 bases, with 18 bases between the two germline ends. CDR1 is GTSNPN and CDR2 is SVGIG in the germline V gene (reference sequence). CDR3 size: 14 residues. This CDR3 reads CAWTRGREVPEAFF. DNA of the CDR3: TGTGCCTGGACACGTGGCAGGGAAGTCCCTGAAGCTTTCTTT.

The chain carries TRBV27 and TRBJ1-2; 12 bases map to TRBD1. The CDR3 runs 15 residues. From germline, CDR1 is MNHEY and CDR2 SMNVEV (reference sequence). V was clipped by 2 bases and J by 9 bases; unmatched bases: 7. The CDR3 loop is CASSLPGQGARSYTF. The CDR3 DNA is TGTGCCAGCAGTTTACCGGGACAGGGGGCTAGGAGCTACACCTTC.

This clonotype has just a few counts. The rearrangement joins TRBV7-6 to TRBJ1-2; no clear D. The CDR3 is made up of 14 amino acids. The germline V gene has CDR1 SGHVS and CDR2 FNYEAQ. Trimming stripped 1 base from V and 0 bases from J, with 6 bases between. This chain's CDR3 is CASSLGPANYGYTF. CDR3 coding DNA: TGTGCCAGCAGCTTAGGCCCAGCTAACTATGGCTACACCTTC.

This clonotype was observed a handful of times. The chain links TRBV3-1 to TRBJ2-5; D call uncertain. This CDR3 has 12 amino acids. Trimming took 0 bases from V and 5 from J, leaving 4 bases between them. CDR1 is LGHDT, CDR2 YNNKEL, per germline (reference sequence). As DNA, the CDR3 is TGTGCCAGCAGCCAAGATTGGGAGACCCAGTACTTC. This encodes CASSQDWETQYF.

The rearrangement links TRBV5-1 to TRBJ2-2; D uncertain. CDR3 length: 12 amino acids. Trimming removed 4 bases from V and 5 bases from J, with 6 bases in between. Germline lookup yields CDR1 SGHRS and CDR2 YFSETQ. The CDR3 is CASSTQTGELFF. CDR3 nucleotides: TGCGCCAGCAGCACCCAGACCGGGGAGCTGTTTTTT.

The genes are TRBV5-1 and TRBJ2-7, with 8 bases identical to TRBD2. This CDR3 has 15 residues. CDR1 and CDR2 from the germline V gene are SGHRS and YFSETQ. V shed 3 bases and J 2 bases; nucleotides not matched to a gene: 7. The CDR3 bases are TGCGCCAGCAGCTCTTCGTCCGGGGGGGCCTACGAGCAGTACTTC. Its translation: CASSSSSGGAYEQYF.

This clonotype has a single count. The chain combines TRBV7-8 with TRBJ1-2, with TRBD1 matching 8 bases. After removal of 5 bases from V and 6 bases from J, the junction contained 8 bases not matched to a gene. The CDR3 consists of 14 residues. Germline V gene sequence: CDR1 SGHVS, CDR2 FQNEAQ. The CDR3 sequence: CASSRLSGQDGYTF. Written as DNA, the CDR3 is TGTGCCAGCAGCCGTTTGTCGGGACAGGATGGCTACACCTTC.

V and J are TRBV7-2 and TRBJ1-2; D not resolved. Trimming removed 0 bases at V and 3 bases at J, with 8 bases between. CDR3 size: 14 residues. Germline V CDR1 and CDR2: SGHTA, FQGNSA. The CDR3 nucleotides read TGTGCCAGCAGCTTAGCGTCAGGCGACTATGGCTACACCTTC. Its translation is CASSLASGDYGYTF.

This chain connects TRBV12-3 or TRBV12-4 to TRBJ1-1; D uncertain. The germline V and J ends were trimmed by 5 bases and 11 bases, with 12 bases remaining between them. The length of the CDR3 is 11 residues. CDR3 region: CASSPRDTAFF. The DNA for the CDR3 is TGTGCCAGCAGTCCCCGAGACACCGCTTTCTTT.

The chain combines TRBV18 with TRBJ2-4, with D maybe TRBD2 (6 bases). Germline loops: CDR1 KGHSH, CDR2 LQKENI. The CDR3 has 14 amino acids. Trimming took off 6 bases at V and 5 bases at J, with 14 bases between the two ends. CDR3: CASSRSGEENIQYF. The CDR3 DNA is TGTGCCAGCTCGCGGTCCGGGGAGGAAAACATTCAGTACTTC.

The genes are TRBV20-1 and TRBJ1-3; TRBD1 is a possible D gene (5 bases). Trimming cost V 5 bases and J 0 bases, with 11 bases left between them. Germline CDR1 reads DFQATT; CDR2 reads SNEGSKA (reference sequence). The CDR3 is 14 residues long. The CDR3 DNA reads TGCAGTGCTTCCAGGGCTAGCTCTGGAAACACCATATATTTT. Its protein product is CSASRASSGNTIYF.

The gene calls are TRBV9 and TRBJ2-7; the D is unclear. V was trimmed by 4 bases and J by 2 bases, leaving 13 bases between them. Germline V gives CDR1 SGDLS, CDR2 YYNGEE. The CDR3 length is 14 residues. The CDR3 nucleotides are TGTGCCAGCAGCCTATACGCCTCTCCCTACGAGCAGTACTTC. Encoded protein: CASSLYASPYEQYF.